The sequence of this TCR beta chain was determined in a study of immune evolution from preneoplasia to lung adenocarcinoma. TCRdb's copy holds only in-frame clones and misses some; the assay was immunoSEQ multiplex PCR. Among just over 4,000 clones, roughly 86% were seen once, and the ten largest hold under 3.5%. The CDR3 is 16 amino acids. Germline CDR1 GTSNPN, CDR2 SVGIG (reference sequence). Trimming took 0 bases from V and 6 from J; bases not matched to a gene: 8. The V and J genes are TRBV30 and TRBJ2-1, with 10 bases lining up with TRBD2. The TCR comes from a person between 65 and 80 years old with lung adenocarcinoma. The sample consisted of FFPE minimally invasive lung adenocarcinoma tissue. CDR3 in amino acids: CAWSVSVLAGVNEQFF. CDR3 DNA: TGTGCCTGGAGTGTAAGTGTTCTAGCGGGAGTCAATGAGCAGTTCTTC. Complete variable domain (other parts from reference TRBV30 and TRBJ2-1): SQTIHQWPATLVQPVGSPLSLECTVEGTSNPNLYWYRQAAGRGLQLLFYSVGIGQISSEVPQNLSASRPQDRQFILSSKKLLLSDSGFYLCAWSVSVLAGVNEQFFGPGTRLTVL.